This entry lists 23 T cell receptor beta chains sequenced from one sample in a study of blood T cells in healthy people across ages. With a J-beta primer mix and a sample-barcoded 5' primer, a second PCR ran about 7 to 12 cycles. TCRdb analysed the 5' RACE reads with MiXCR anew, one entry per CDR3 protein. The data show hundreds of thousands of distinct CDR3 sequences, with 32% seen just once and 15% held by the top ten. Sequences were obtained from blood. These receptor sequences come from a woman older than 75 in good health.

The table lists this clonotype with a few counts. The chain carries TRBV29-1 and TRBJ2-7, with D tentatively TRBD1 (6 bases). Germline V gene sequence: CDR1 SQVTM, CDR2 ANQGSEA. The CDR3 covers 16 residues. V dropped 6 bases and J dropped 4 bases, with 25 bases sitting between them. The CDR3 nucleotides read TGCAGCGTCGCCCCAGCCCCGGACAGACTATCGTACGAGCAGTACTTC. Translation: CSVAPAPDRLSYEQYF.

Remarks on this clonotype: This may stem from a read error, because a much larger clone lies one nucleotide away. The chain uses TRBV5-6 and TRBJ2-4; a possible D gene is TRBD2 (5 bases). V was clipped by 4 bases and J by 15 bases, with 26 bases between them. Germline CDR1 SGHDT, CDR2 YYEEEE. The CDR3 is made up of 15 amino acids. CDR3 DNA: TGTGCCAGCAGCCATCAGACCGACTACCGCTACGAGCGGTACTTC. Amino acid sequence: CASSHQTDYRYERYF.

The CDR3 DNA reads TGCAGCGTTGCCCCCCGGACCGCTGAAGCTTTCTTT. Residues: CSVAPRTAEAFF. The rearrangement joins TRBV29-1 to TRBJ1-1; D unclear. The V gene's germline CDR1 is SQVTM and CDR2 ANQGSEA. The CDR3 is 12 residues long. Trimming stripped 4 bases from V and 6 bases from J, with 12 bases between. Supplemented by reference TRBV29-1 and TRBJ1-1, the full variable domain reads SAVISQKPSRDICQRGTSLTIQCQVDSQVTMMFWYRQQPGQSLTLIATANQGSEATYESGFVIDKFPISRPNLTFSTLTVSNMSPEDSSIYLCSVAPRTAEAFFGQGTRLTVV.

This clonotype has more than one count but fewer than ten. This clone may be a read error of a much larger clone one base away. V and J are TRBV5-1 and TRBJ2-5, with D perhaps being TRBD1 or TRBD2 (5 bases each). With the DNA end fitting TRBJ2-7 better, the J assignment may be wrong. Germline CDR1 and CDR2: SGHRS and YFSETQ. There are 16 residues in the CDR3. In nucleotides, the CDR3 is TGCGCCAGCAGCTTGGTGGGGGATCCTCTTGGCGACGAGCAGTACTTC. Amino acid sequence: CASSLVGDPLGDEQYF.

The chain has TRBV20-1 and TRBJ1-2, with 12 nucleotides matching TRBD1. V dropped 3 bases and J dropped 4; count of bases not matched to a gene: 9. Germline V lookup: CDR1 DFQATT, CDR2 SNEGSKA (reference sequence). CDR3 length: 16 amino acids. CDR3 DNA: TGCAGTGCTAGGGGGGACAGGGGGCAGCTTGTCTATGGCTACACCTTC. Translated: CSARGDRGQLVYGYTF.

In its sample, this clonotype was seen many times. The CDR3 DNA reads as TGTGCCAGCAGCCAAACCCCAGGACAATTGGGTCGGGAGACCCAGTACTTC. This codes for CASSQTPGQLGRETQYF. V usage is TRBV7-9 and J usage is TRBJ2-5; possible D gene TRBD1, 5 bases. Per the germline V gene, CDR1 is SEHNR and CDR2 is FQNEAQ (reference sequence). The CDR3 is 17 residues long. The ends were cut back, 5 bases at V and 5 bases at J, with 24 bases in the middle.

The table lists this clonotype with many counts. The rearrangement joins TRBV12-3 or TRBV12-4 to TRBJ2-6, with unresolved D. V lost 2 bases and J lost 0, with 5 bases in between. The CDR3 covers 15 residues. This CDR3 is CASSLRSSGANVLTF. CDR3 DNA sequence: TGTGCCAGCAGTTTACGGAGCTCTGGGGCCAACGTCCTGACTTTC.

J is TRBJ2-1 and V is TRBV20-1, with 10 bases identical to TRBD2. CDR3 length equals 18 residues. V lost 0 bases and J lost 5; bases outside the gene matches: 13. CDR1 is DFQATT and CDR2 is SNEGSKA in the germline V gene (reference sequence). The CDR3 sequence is CSARDRGGRAGGNNEQFF. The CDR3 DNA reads TGCAGTGCTAGAGATCGCGGAGGACGAGCGGGGGGGAACAATGAGCAGTTCTTC.

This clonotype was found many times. The CDR3 sequence: CSAPPPENYGYTF. Here the CDR3 DNA reads TGCAGTGCCCCCCCCCCTGAGAACTATGGCTACACCTTC. This chain uses TRBV20-1 with TRBJ1-2; D ambiguous. The CDR3 covers 13 residues. V was pared by 6 bases and J by 2 bases, with 13 bases between. Germline CDR1 and CDR2: DFQATT and SNEGSKA (reference sequence).

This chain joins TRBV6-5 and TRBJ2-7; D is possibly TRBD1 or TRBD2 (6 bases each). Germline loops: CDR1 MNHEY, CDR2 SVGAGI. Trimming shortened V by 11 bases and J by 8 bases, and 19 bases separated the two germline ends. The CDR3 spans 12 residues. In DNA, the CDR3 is TGTGCCGCAGGGGAGGCAGGGAAGAAGCAGTACTTC. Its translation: CAAGEAGKKQYF.

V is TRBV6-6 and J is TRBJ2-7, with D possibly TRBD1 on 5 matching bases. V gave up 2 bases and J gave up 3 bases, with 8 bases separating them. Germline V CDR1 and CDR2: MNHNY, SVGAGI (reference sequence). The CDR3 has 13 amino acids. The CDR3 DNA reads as TGTGCCAGCAGTTACACAGGAAGCTACGAGCAGTACTTC. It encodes CASSYTGSYEQYF.

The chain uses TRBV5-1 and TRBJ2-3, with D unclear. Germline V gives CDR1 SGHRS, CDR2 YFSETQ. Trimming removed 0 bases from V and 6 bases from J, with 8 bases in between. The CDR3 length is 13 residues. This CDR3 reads CASSLDLFDTQYF. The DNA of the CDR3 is TGCGCCAGCAGCTTGGACTTATTCGATACGCAGTATTTT.

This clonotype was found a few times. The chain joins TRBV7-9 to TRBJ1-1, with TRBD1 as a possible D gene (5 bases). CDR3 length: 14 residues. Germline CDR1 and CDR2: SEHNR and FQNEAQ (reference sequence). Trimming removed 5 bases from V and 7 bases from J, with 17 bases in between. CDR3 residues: CASSPAGTWGEAFF. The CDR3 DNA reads TGTGCCAGCAGCCCCGCCGGGACCTGGGGTGAAGCTTTCTTT.

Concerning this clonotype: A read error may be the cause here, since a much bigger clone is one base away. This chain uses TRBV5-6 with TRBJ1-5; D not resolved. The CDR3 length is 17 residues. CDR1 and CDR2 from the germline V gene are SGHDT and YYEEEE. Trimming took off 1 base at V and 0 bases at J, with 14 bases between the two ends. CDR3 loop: CASSLMRGSHSNQPQHF. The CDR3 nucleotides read TGTGCCAGCAGCTTGATGAGAGGGTCCCATAGCAATCAGCCCCAGCATTTT.

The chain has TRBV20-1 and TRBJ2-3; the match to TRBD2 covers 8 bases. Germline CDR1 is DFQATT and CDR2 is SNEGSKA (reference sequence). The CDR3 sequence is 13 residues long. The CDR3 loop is CRCGGPPTDTQYF. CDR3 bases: TGCAGATGCGGGGGGCCCCCCACAGATACGCAGTATTTT.

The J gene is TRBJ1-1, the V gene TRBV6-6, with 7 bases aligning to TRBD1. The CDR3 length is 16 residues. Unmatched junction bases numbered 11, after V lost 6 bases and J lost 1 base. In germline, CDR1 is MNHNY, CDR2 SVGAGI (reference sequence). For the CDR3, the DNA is TGTGCCAGCAGGGACCGAGACAGGGCGGGGAACACTGAAGCTTTCTTT. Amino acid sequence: CASRDRDRAGNTEAFF.

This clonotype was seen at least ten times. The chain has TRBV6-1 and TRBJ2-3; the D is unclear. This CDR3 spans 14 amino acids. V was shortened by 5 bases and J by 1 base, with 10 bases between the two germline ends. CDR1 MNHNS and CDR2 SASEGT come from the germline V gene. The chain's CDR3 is CASSPSIRTDTQYF. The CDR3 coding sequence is TGTGCCAGCAGTCCTTCGATCCGCACAGATACGCAGTATTTT.

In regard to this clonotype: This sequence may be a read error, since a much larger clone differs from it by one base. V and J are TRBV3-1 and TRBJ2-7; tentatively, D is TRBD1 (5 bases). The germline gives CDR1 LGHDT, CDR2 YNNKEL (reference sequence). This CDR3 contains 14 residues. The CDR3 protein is CASGQGRGTAEQYF. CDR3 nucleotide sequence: TGTGCCAGCGGCCAAGGAAGGGGAACGGCGGAGCAGTACTTC.

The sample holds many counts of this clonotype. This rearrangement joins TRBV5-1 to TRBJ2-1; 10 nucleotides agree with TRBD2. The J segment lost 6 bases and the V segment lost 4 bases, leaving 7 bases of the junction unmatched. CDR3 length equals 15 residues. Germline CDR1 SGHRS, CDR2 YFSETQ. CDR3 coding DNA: TGCGCCAGCAGCCACCTAGCGGGGGCCTCCAATGAGCAGTTCTTC. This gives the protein CASSHLAGASNEQFF.

The CDR3 sequence is CSAPQTGANVLTF. The CDR3 nucleotides are TGCAGTGCTCCACAGACTGGGGCCAACGTCCTGACTTTC. The chain employs TRBV20-1 and TRBJ2-6, with D hard to call. From germline, CDR1 is DFQATT and CDR2 SNEGSKA (reference sequence). The CDR3 runs 13 residues. The germline V and J ends were trimmed by 5 bases and 2 bases, with 7 bases remaining between them.

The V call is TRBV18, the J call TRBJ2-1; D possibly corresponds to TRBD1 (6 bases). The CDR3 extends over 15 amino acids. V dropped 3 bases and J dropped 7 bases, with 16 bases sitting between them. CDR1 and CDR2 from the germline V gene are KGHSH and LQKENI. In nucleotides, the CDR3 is TGTGCCAGCTCACCCCCCGTGACAGGAATGAATGAGCAGTTCTTC. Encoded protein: CASSPPVTGMNEQFF.

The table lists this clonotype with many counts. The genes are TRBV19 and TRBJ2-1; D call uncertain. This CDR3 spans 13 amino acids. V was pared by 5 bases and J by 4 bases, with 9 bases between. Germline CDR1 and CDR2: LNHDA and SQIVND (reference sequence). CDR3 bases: TGTGCCAGTAGTCTCGACACATACAATGAGCAGTTCTTC. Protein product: CASSLDTYNEQFF.

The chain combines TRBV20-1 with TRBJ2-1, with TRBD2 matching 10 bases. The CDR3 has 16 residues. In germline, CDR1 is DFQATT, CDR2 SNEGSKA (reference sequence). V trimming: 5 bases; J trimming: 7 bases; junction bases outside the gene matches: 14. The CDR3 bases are TGCAGTGCTCATACCAGGAGCGGGGGGGCTAGGAATGAGCAGTTCTTC. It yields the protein CSAHTRSGGARNEQFF.